Sequencing of this TCR beta chain was carried out in a study of control samples from healthy donors and cancer patients. Method: immunoSEQ multiplex PCR; TCRdb's copy keeps in-frame clones and lacks some. Among about 51,000 clones listed, 80% were seen once. Per the germline V gene, CDR1 is SGHTA and CDR2 is FQGNSA. Trimming left V 4 bases short and J 2 bases short, with 7 bases between. The CDR3 sequence is 13 residues long. The chain carries TRBV7-2 and TRBJ2-3; no definite D call. The sequenced sample consisted of blood. The TCR originated in a man between 65 and 85 years old in good health. CDR3 amino acids: CASSSRTTDTQYF. The CDR3, as DNA: TGTGCCAGCAGCTCGAGGACCACAGATACGCAGTATTTT.